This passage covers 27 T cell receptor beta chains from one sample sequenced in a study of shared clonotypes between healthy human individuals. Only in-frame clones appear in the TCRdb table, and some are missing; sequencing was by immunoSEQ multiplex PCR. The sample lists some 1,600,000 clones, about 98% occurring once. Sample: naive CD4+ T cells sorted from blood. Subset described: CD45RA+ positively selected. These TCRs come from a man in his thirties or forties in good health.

The DNA for the CDR3 is TGTGCCAGCAGCTTATGGGGACAGGGGGCTTGGGAGCAGTTCTTC. It codes for CASSLWGQGAWEQFF. This chain connects TRBV13 to TRBJ2-1; 12 nucleotides align to TRBD1. CDR3 length: 15 residues. Germline CDR1 is PRHDT and CDR2 is FYEKMQ (reference sequence). Trimming removed 2 bases from V and 10 bases from J; junction bases left unmatched: 6.

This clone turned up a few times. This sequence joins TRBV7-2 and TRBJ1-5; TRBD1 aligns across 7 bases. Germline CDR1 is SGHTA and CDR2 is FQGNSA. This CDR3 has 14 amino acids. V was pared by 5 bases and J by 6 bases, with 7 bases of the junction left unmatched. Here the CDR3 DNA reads TGTGCCAGCAGCCGGGACAGTGGCGGTCAGCCCCAGCATTTT. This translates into CASSRDSGGQPQHF.

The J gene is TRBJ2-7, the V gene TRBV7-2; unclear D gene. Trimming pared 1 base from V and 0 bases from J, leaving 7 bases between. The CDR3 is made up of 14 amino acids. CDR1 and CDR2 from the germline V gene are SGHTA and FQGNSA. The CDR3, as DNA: TGTGCCAGCAGCTTAGTGCTGAACTCCTACGAGCAGTACTTC. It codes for CASSLVLNSYEQYF.

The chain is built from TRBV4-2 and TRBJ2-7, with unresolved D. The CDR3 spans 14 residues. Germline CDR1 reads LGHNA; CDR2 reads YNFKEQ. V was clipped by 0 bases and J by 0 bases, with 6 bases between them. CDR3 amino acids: CASSQDLDSYEQYF. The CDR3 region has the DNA TGTGCCAGCAGCCAAGATCTGGACTCCTACGAGCAGTACTTC.

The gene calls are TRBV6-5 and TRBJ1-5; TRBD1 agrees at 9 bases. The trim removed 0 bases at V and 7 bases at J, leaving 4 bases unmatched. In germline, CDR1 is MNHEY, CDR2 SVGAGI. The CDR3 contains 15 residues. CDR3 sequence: CASSYSGTGQQPQHF. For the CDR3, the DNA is TGTGCCAGCAGTTACTCCGGGACAGGGCAGCAGCCCCAGCATTTT.

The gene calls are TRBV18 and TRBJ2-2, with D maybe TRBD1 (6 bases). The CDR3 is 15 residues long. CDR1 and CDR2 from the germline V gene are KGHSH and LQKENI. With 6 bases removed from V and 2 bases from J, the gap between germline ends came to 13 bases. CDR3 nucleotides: TGTGCCAGCTCCGTAAAGGACAGTAACACCGGGGAGCTGTTTTTT. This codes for CASSVKDSNTGELFF.

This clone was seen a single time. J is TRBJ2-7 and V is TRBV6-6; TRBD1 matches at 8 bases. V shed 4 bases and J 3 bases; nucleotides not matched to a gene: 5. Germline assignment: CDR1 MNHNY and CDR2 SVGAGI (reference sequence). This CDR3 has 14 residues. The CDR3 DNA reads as TGTGCCAGCAGTTGGACAGGGACACACTACGAGCAGTACTTC. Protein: CASSWTGTHYEQYF.

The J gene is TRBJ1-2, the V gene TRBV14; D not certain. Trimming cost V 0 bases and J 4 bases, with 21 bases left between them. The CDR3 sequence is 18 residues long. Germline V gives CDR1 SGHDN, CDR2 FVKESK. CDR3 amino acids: CASSQDTFTERLCYGYTF. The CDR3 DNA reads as TGTGCCAGCAGCCAAGACACGTTTACCGAGAGACTCTGCTATGGCTACACCTTC.

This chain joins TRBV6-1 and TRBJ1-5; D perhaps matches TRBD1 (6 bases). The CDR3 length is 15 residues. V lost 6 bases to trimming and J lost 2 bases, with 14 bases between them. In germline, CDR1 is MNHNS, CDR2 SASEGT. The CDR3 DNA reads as TGTGCCAGCAGCCCTACGGGGGCCCGCAATCAGCCCCAGCATTTT. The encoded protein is CASSPTGARNQPQHF.

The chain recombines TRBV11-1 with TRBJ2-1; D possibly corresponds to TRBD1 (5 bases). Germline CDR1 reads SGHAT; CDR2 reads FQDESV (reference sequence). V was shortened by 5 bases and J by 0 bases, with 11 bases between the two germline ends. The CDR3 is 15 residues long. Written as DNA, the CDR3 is TGTGCCAGCAGCCTCCAGGGTAGCTCCTACAATGAGCAGTTCTTC. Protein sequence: CASSLQGSSYNEQFF.

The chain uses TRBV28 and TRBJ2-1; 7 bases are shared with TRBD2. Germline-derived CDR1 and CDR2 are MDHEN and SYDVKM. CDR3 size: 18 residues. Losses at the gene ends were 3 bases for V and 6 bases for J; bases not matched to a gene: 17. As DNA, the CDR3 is TGTGCCAGCAGTTTTCATCAGGGACTATCAGGTGTAGGCAATGAGCAGTTCTTC. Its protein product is CASSFHQGLSGVGNEQFF.

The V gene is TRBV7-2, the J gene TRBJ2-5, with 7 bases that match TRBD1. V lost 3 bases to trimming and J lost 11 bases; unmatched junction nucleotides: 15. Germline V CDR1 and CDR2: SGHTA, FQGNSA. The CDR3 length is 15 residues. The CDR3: CASSLEGQGVREQYF. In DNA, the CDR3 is TGTGCCAGCAGCTTGGAAGGTCAGGGGGTTCGTGAGCAGTACTTC.

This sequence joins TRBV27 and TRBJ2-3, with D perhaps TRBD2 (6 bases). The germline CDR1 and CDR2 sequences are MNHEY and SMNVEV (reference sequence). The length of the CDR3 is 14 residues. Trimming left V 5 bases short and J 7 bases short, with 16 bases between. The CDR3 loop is CASSGYPDYNTQYF. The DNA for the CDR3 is TGTGCCAGCAGTGGCTATCCGGACTATAATACGCAGTATTTT.

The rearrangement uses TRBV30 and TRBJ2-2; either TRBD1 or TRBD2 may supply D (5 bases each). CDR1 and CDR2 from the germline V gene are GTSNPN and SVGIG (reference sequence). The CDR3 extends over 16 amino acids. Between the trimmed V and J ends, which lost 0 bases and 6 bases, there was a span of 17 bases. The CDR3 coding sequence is TGTGCCTGGAGTGTACGGGGACCCGGGCGGTCCGGGGAGCTGTTTTTT. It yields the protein CAWSVRGPGRSGELFF.

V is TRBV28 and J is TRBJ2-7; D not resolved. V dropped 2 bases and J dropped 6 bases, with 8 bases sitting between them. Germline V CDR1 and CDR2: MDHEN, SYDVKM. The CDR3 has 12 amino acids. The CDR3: CASSLTLGEQYF. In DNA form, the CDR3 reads TGTGCCAGCAGTTTAACATTGGGCGAGCAGTACTTC.

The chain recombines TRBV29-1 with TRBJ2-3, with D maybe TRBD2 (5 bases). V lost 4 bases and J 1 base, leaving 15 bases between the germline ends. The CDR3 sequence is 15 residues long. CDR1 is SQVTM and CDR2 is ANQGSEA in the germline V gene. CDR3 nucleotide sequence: TGCAGCGTTGTAGATACGGGATCCGGCACAGATACGCAGTATTTT. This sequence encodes CSVVDTGSGTDTQYF.

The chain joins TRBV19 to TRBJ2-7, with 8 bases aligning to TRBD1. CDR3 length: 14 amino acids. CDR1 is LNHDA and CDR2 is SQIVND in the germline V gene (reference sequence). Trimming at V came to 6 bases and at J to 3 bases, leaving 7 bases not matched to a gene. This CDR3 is CASSLIGTGYEQYF. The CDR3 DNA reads TGTGCCAGTAGCCTGATCGGGACAGGCTACGAGCAGTACTTC.

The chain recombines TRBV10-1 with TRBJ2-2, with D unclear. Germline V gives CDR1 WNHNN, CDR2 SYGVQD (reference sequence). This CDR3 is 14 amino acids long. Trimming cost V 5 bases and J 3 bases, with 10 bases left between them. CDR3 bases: TGCGCCAGCAGTACGGATAGGGACACCGGGGAGCTGTTTTTT. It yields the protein CASSTDRDTGELFF.

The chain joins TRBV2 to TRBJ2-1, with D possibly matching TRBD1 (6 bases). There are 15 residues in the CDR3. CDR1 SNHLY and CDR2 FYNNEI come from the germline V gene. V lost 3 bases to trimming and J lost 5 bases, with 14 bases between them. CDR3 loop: CASSDPGAGDNEQFF. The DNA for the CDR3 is TGTGCCAGCAGTGACCCCGGGGCAGGGGACAATGAGCAGTTCTTC.

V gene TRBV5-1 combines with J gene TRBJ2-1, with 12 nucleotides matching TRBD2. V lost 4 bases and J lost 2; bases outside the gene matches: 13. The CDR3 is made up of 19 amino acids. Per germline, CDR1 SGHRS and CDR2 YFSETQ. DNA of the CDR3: TGCGCCAGCAGCCGGTCGACTAGCGGGAGCCTAATACCCTACAATGAGCAGTTCTTC. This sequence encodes CASSRSTSGSLIPYNEQFF. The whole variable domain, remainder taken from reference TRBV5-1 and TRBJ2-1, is KAGVTQTPRYLIKTRGQQVTLSCSPISGHRSVSWYQQTPGQGLQFLFEYFSETQRNKGNFPGRFSGRQFSNSRSEMNVSTLELGDSALYLCASSRSTSGSLIPYNEQFFGPGTRLTVL.

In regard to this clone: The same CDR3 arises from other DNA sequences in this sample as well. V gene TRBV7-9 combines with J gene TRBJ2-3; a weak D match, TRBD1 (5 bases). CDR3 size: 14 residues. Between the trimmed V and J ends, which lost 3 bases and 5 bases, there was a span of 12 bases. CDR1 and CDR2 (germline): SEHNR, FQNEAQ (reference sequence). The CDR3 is CASSFRQLGDTQYF. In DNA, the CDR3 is TGTGCCAGCAGCTTTAGACAGTTAGGAGATACGCAGTATTTT.

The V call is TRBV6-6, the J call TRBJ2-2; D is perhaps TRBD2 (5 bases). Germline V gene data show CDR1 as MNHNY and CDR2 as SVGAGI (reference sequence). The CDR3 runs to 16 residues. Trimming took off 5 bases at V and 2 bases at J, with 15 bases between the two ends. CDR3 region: CASSVLGPGNTGELFF. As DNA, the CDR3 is TGTGCCAGCAGTGTTCTAGGGCCGGGAAACACCGGGGAGCTGTTTTTT.

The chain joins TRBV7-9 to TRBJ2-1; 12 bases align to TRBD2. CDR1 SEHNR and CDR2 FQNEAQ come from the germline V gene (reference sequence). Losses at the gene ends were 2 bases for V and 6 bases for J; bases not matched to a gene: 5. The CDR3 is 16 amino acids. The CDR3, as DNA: TGTGCCAGCAGCTTACGACTAGCGGGAGATCCCAATGAGCAGTTCTTC. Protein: CASSLRLAGDPNEQFF.

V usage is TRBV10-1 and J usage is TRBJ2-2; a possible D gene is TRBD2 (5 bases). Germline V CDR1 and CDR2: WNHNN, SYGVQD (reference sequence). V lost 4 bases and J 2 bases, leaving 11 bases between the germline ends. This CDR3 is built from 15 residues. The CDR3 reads CASSGNPGNTGELFF. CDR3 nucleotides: TGCGCCAGCAGTGGGAACCCGGGAAACACCGGGGAGCTGTTTTTT.

The CDR3 spells CASSLVRAGRHEQYF. The CDR3 bases are TGTGCCAGCAGCTTAGTAAGGGCAGGTCGGCACGAGCAGTACTTC. The rearrangement joins TRBV7-2 to TRBJ2-7; D gene ambiguous. This CDR3 is built from 15 residues. Trimming pared 1 base from V and 5 bases from J, leaving 15 bases between. Germline assignment: CDR1 SGHTA and CDR2 FQGNSA.

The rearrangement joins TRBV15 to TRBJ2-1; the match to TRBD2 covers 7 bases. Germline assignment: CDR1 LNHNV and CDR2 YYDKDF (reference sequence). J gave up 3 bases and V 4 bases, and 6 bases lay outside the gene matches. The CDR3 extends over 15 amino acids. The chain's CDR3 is CATSTGRTSYNEQFF. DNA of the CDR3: TGTGCCACCAGCACGGGGCGGACTAGCTACAATGAGCAGTTCTTC.

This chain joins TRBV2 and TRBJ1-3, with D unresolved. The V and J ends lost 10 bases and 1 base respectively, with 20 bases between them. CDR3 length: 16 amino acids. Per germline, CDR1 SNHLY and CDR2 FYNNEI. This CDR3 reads CAKQRLGVESGNTIYF. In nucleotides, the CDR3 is TGTGCCAAACAGAGACTCGGGGTTGAATCTGGAAACACCATATATTTT.